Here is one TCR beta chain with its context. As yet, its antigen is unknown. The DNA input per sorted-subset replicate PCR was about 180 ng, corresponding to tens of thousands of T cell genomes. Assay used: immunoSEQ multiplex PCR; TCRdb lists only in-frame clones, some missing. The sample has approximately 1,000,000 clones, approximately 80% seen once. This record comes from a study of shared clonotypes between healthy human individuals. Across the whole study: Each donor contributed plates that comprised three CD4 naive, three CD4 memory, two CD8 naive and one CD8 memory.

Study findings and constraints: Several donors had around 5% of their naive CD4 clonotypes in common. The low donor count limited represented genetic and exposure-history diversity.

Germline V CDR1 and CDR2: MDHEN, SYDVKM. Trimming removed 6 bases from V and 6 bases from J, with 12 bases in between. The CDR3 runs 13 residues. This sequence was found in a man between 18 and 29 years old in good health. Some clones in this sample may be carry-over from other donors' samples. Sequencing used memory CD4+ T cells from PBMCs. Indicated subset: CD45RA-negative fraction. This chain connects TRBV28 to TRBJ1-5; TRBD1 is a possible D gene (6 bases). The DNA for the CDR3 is TGTGCCAGCAGAGAGACAGGATCTCAGCCCCAGCATTTT. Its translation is CASRETGSQPQHF. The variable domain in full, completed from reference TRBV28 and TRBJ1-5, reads DVKVTQSSRYLVKRTGEKVFLECVQDMDHENMFWYRQDPGLGLRLIYFSYDVKMKEKGDIPEGYSVSREKKERFSLILESASTNQTSMYLCASRETGSQPQHFGDGTRLSIL.